There are many counts of the clone carrying this T cell receptor (beta chain). Antigen: not known. This sample is part of a study of neurological immune-mediated disorders. Germline CDR1 reads LNHNV; CDR2 reads YYDKDF (reference sequence). Trimming cost V 0 bases and J 6 bases, with 8 bases left between them. The CDR3 has 13 amino acids. It was by 5'RACE with 10-nucleotide random UMIs that the cDNA was made. One entry per CDR3 protein results from TCRdb running MiXCR on the 5' RACE reads. The sample shows tens of thousands of distinct CDR3 sequences, roughly 3.5% of them seen only once. Study-level results: Expanded clones shared no CDR3 amino acid sequences across subjects, suggesting private repertoires in all groups. Multiple sclerosis, the disease with the least TCR clonal expansion, fell below healthy controls, whereas HTLV-1-associated myelopathy showed the most. Phylogenetic grouping assigned the repertoires of 18 of 34 multiple sclerosis patients to a single related-CDR3 cluster, which may represent a signature.

The sample was PBMCs. This clonotype was obtained from a woman aged 45 to 65 with multiple sclerosis. The chain joins TRBV15 to TRBJ1-2; unclear D gene. The CDR3 nucleotides are TGTGCCACCAGCAGAGAACGGACGGATGGCTACACCTTC. Protein: CATSRERTDGYTF.